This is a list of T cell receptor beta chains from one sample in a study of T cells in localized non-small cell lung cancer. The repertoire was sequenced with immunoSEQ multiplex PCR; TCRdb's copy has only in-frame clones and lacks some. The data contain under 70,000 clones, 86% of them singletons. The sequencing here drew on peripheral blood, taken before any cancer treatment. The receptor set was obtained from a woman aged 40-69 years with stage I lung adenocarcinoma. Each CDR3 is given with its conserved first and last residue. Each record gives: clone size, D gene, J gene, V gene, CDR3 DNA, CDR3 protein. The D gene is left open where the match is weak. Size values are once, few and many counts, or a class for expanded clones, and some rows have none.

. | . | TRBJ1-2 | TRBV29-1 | TGCAGCGTTGATTTCTTCTCTTATGGCTACACCTTC | CSVDFFSYGYTF
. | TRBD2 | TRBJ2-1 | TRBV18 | TGTGCCAGCTCCCCCGCGGGGGGACGAACCTACAATGAGCAGTTCTTC | CASSPAGGRTYNEQFF
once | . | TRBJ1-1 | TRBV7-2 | TGTGCCAGCAGCTTAGCCGGTTCATTTCAGGGGAATGAAGCTTTCTTT | CASSLAGSFQGNEAFF
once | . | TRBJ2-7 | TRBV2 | TGTGCCAGCAGTGAAGCACTAAGGGGCCCGTACTTC | CASSEALRGPYF
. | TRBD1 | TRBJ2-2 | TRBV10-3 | TGTGCCATCAGTGAGGGACAGGGTAAACTGTTTTTT | CAISEGQGKLFF
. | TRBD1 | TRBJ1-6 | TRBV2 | TGTGCCAGCAGGGAAAGGACAGGTCAAAATTCACCCCTCCACTTT | CASRERTGQNSPLHF
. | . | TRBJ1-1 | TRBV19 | TGTGCCAGTAGTGTGACACAGATCAATGAAGCTTTCTTT | CASSVTQINEAFF
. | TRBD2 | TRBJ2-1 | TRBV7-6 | TGTGCCAGCAGCATTACTAGCGGGGGGGCCGGGGATGAGCAGTTCTTC | CASSITSGGAGDEQFF
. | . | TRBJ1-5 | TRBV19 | TGTGCCAGTAGTACCGGCGCGGGCCCAGGAGGAAATCAGCCCCAGCATTTT | CASSTGAGPGGNQPQHF
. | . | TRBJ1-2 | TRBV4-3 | TGCGCCAGCAGCCAAGATCGGGCGACAGGAGCTAACTATGGCTACACCTTC | CASSQDRATGANYGYTF
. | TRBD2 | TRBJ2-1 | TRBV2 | TGTGCCAGCAGTCCGGGAGGAAATGAGCAGTTCTTC | CASSPGGNEQFF
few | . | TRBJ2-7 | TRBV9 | TGTGCCAGCAACACAGGCTCGGAAATGGGAGAGCAGTACTTC | CASNTGSEMGEQYF
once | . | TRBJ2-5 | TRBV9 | TGTGCCAGCAGCGTAGGCCCTCACGAGACCCAGTACTTC | CASSVGPHETQYF
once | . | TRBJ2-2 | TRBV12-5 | TGTGCTAGTGGTCCCCAATTTACCGGGGAGCTGTTTTTT | CASGPQFTGELFF
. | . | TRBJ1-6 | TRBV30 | TGTGCCTGGAGTGTTCCTCAGGGTCGTTATAATTCACCCCTCCACTTT | CAWSVPQGRYNSPLHF
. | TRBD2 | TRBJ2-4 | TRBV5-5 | TGTGCCAGCAGCATAGGACTAGCGGGGGGACTAGCCAAAAACATTCAGTACTTC | CASSIGLAGGLAKNIQYF
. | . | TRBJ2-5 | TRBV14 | TGTGCCAGCAGCCATATTGGAGATCCGCAAGAGACCCAGTACTTC | CASSHIGDPQETQYF
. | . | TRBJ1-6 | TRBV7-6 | TGTGCCAGCAGCTCAGGGTCGAATTCACCCCTCCACTTT | CASSSGSNSPLHF
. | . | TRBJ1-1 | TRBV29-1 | TGCAGCGTTAAGGTTGGCAGGAAGGACACTGAAGCTTTCTTT | CSVKVGRKDTEAFF
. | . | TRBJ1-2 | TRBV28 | TGTGCCAGCAGTTTAGGTGGGGGGATCCGGTATGGCTACACCTTC | CASSLGGGIRYGYTF
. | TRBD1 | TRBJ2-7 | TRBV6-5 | TGTGCCAGCATTTGGGACAGGCTTATCTCCTACGAGCAGTACTTC | CASIWDRLISYEQYF
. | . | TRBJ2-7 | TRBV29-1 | TGCAGCGTGGGGGACATTTCCCCCTACGAGCAGTACTTC | CSVGDISPYEQYF
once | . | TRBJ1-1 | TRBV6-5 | TGTGCCAGCAGTGACCACACTGAAGCTTTCTTT | CASSDHTEAFF
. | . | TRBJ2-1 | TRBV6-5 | TGTGCCAGCAGTTCCCCAGGGAAAGAGCAGTTCTTC | CASSSPGKEQFF
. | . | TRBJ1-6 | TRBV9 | TGTGCCAGCAGCTCAAATGGACATACCAATTCACCCCTCCACTTT | CASSSNGHTNSPLHF
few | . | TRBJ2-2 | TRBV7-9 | TGTGCCAGCAGCCAAACAAGGTCAACCGGGGAGCTGTTTTTT | CASSQTRSTGELFF